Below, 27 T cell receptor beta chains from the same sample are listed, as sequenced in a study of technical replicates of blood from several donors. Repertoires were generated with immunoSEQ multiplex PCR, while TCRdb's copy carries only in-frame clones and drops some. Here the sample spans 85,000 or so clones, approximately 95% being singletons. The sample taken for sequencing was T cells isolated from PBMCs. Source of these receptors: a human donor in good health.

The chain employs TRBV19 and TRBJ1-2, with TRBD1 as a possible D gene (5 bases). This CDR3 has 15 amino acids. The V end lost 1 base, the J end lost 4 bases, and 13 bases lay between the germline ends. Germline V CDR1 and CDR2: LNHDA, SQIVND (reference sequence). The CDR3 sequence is CASSIAPTASYGYTF. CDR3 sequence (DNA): TGTGCCAGTAGTATAGCCCCGACAGCGAGCTATGGCTACACCTTC.

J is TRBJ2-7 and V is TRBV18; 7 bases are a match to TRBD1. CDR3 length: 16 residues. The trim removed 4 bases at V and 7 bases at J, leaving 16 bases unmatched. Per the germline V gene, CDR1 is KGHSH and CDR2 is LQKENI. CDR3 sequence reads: CASSLYGRSGGMEQYF. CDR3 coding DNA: TGTGCCAGCTCACTATACGGTCGGTCAGGGGGAATGGAGCAGTACTTC.

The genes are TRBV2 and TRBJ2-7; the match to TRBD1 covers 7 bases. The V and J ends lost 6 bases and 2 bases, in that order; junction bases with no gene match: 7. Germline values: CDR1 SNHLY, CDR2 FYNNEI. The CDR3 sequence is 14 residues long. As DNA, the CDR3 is TGTGCCAGCAGGGCCGGGACAGAGACCTACGAGCAGTACTTC. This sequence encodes CASRAGTETYEQYF.

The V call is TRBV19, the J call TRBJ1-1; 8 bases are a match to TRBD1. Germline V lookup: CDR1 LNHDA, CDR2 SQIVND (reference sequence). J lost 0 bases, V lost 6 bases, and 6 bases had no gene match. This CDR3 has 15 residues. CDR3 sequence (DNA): TGTGCCAGTAGGGGGGACAGGCGAATGAACACTGAAGCTTTCTTT. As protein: CASRGDRRMNTEAFF. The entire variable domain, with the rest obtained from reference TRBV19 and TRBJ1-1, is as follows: DGGITQSPKYLFRKEGQNVTLSCEQNLNHDAMYWYRQDPGQGLRLIYYSQIVNDFQKGDIAEGYSVSREKKESFPLTVTSAQKNPTAFYLCASRGDRRMNTEAFFGQGTRLTVV.

CDR3 in amino acids: CASSLAPGGYGYTF. In DNA, the CDR3 is TGTGCCAGCAGCTTGGCCCCAGGGGGCTATGGCTACACCTTC. V usage is TRBV5-5 and J usage is TRBJ1-2, with 7 bases lining up with TRBD1. CDR1 is SGHKS and CDR2 is YYEKEE in the germline V gene (reference sequence). The CDR3 covers 14 residues. V shed 0 bases and J 4 bases; nucleotides not matched to a gene: 3.

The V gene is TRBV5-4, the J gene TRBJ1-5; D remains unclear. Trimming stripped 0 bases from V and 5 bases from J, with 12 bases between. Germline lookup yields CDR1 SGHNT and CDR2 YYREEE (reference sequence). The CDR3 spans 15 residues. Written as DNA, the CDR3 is TGTGCCAGCAGCTTGGATGGAGGGCCCGATCAGCCCCAGCATTTT. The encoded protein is CASSLDGGPDQPQHF.

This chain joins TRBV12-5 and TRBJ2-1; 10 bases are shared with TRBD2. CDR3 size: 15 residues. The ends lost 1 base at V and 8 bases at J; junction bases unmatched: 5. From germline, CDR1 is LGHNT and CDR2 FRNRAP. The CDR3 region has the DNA TGTGCTAGTGGTTTGGGGGGACTAGCGAACGATGAGCAGTTCTTC. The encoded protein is CASGLGGLANDEQFF.

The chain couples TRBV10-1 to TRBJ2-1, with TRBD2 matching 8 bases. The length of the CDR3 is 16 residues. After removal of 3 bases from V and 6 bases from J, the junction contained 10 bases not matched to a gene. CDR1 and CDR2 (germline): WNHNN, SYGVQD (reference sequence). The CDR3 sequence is CASSESFGRASNEQFF. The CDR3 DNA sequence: TGCGCCAGCAGTGAATCGTTCGGGAGGGCCTCCAATGAGCAGTTCTTC.

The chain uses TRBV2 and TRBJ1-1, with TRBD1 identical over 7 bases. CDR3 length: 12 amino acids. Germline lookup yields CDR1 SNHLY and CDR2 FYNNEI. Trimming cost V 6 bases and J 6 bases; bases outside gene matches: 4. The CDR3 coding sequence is TGTGCCAGCAGAGACAGGGATTCTGAAGCTTTCTTT. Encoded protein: CASRDRDSEAFF.

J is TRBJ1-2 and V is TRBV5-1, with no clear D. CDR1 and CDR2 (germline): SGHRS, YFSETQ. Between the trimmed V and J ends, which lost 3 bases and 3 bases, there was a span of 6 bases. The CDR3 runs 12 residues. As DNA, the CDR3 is TGCGCCAGCAGCTCGGGAGACTATGGCTACACCTTC. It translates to CASSSGDYGYTF.

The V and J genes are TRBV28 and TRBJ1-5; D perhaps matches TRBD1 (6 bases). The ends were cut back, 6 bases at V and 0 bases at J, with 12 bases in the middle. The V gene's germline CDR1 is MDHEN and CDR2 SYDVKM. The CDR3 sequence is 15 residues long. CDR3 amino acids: CASSPRTVSNQPQHF. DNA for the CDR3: TGTGCCAGCAGCCCCCGGACAGTTAGCAATCAGCCCCAGCATTTT. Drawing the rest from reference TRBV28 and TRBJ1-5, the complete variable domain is DVKVTQSSRYLVKRTGEKVFLECVQDMDHENMFWYRQDPGLGLRLIYFSYDVKMKEKGDIPEGYSVSREKKERFSLILESASTNQTSMYLCASSPRTVSNQPQHFGDGTRLSIL.

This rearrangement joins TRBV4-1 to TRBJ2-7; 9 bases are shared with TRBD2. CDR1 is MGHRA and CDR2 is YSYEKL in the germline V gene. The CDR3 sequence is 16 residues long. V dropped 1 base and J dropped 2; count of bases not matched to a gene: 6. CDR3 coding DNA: TGCGCCAGCAGCCAAGGTAGACTAGCGGCCACCTACGAGCAGTACTTC. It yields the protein CASSQGRLAATYEQYF.

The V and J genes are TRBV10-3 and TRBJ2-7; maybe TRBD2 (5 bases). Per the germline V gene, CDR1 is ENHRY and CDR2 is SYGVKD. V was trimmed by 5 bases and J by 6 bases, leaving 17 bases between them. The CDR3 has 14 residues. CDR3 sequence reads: CAISREPGRGEQYF. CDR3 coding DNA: TGTGCCATCAGTCGAGAGCCCGGACGGGGCGAGCAGTACTTC.

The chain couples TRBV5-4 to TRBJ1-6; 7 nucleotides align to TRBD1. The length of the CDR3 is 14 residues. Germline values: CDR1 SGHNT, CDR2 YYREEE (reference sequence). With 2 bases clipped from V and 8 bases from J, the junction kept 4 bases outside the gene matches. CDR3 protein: CASSFIQGDSPLHF. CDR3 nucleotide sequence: TGTGCCAGCAGCTTTATCCAGGGGGATTCACCCCTCCACTTT.

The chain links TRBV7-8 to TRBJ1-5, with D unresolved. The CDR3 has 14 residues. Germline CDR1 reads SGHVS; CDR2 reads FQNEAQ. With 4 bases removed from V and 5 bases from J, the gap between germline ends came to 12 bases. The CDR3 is CASSSDGRHQPQHF. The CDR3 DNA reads TGTGCCAGCAGCTCGGATGGGAGGCATCAGCCCCAGCATTTT.

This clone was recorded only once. The CDR3 region is CASRGGHEQYF. DNA for the CDR3: TGTGCCAGCAGAGGGGGCCACGAGCAGTACTTC. This chain connects TRBV11-2 to TRBJ2-7; 7 nucleotides line up with TRBD1. CDR3 length: 11 amino acids. V was clipped by 6 bases and J by 5 bases; unmatched bases: 1. CDR1 and CDR2 from the germline V gene are SGHAT and FQNNGV.

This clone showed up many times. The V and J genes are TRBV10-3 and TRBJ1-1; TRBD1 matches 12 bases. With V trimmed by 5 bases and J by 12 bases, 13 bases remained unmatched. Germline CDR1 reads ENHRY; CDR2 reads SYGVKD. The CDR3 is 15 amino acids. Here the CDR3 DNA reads TGTGCCATCAGTTCGGGACAGGGGGCGCAAAGATCGTCTTTCTTT. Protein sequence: CAISSGQGAQRSSFF.

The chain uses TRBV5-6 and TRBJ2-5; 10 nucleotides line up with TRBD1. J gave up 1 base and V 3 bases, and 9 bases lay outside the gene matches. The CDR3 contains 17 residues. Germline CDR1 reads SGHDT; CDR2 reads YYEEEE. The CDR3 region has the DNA TGTGCCAGCAGCTCCGGGACAGGGGAAGGGCCCCAAGAGACCCAGTACTTC. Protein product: CASSSGTGEGPQETQYF.

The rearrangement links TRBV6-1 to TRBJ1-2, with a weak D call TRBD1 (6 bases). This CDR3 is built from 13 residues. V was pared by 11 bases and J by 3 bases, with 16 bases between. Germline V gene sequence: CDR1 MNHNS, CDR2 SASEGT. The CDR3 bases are TGTGCCGGCGCTAGGGGGACATACTATGGCTACACCTTC. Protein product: CAGARGTYYGYTF.

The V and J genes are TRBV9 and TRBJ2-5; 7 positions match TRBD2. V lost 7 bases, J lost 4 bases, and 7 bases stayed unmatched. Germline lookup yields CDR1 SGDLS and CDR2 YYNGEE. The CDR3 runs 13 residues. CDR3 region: CASATSERETQYF. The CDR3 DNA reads TGTGCCAGCGCAACTAGCGAACGAGAGACCCAGTACTTC.

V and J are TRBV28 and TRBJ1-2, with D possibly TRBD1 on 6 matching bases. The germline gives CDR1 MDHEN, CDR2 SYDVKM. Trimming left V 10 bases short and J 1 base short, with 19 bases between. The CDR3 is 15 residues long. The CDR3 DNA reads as TGTGCCACCAAACATCAGGGGATGGGTAACTATGGCTACACCTTC. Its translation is CATKHQGMGNYGYTF.

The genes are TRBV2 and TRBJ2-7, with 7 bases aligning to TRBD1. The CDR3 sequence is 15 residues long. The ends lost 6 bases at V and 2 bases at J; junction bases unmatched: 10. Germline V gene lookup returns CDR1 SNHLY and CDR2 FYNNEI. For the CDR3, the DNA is TGTGCCAGCAGAGCCCCTCCCGGACAGGCCTACGAGCAGTACTTC. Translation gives CASRAPPGQAYEQYF. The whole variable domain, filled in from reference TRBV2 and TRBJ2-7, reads EPEVTQTPSHQVTQMGQEVILRCVPISNHLYFYWYRQILGQKVEFLVSFYNNEISEKSEIFDDQFSVERPDGSNFTLKIRSTKLEDSAMYFCASRAPPGQAYEQYFGPGTRLTVT.

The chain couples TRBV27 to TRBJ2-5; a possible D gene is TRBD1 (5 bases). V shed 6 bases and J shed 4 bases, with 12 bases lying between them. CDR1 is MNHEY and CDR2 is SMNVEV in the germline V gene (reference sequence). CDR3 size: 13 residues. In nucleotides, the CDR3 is TGTGCCAGCAGCGACGCAGGGCTAGAGACCCAGTACTTC. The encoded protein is CASSDAGLETQYF.

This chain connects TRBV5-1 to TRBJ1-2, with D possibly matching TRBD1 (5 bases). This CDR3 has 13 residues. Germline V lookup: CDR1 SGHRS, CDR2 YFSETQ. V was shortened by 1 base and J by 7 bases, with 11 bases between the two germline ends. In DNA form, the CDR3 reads TGCGCCAGCAGCTTGTCGGGGGTTGGTGGCTACACCTTC. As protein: CASSLSGVGGYTF.

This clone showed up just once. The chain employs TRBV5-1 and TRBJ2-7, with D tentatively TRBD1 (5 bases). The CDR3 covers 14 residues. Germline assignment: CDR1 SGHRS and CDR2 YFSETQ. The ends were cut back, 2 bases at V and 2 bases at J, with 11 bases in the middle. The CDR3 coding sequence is TGCGCCAGCAGCTTAACCAGGGAACCCTACGAGCAGTACTTC. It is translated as CASSLTREPYEQYF.

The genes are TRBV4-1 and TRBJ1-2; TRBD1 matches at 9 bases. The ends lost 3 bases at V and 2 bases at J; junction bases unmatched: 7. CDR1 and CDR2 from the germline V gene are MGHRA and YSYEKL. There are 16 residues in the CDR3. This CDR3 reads CASSQGPGTGNYGYTF. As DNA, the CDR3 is TGCGCCAGCAGCCAGGGGCCCGGGACAGGGAACTATGGCTACACCTTC.

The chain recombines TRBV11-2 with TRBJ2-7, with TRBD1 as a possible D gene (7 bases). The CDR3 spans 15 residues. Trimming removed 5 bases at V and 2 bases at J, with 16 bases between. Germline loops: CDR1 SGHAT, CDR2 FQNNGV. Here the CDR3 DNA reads TGTGCCAGCAGCACACGACAGGGAGGTACCTACGAGCAGTACTTC. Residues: CASSTRQGGTYEQYF.